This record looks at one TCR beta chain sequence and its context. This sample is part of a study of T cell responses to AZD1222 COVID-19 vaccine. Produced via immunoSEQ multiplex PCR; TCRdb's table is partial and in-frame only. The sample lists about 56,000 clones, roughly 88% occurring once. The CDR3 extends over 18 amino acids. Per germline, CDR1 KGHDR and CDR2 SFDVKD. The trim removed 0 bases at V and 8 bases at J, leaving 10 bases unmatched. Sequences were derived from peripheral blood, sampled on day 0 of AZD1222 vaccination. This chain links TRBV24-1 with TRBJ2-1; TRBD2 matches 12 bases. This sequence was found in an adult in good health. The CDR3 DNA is TGTGCCACCAGTGATTTGCATCGGGGACTAGCGGGTACGTATGAGCAGTTCTTC. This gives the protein CATSDLHRGLAGTYEQFF.